The 5 T cell receptor beta chains in this list originate from one sample, sequenced in a study of blood T cell repertoires in COVID-19. Data came from immunoSEQ multiplex PCR; TCRdb stores just in-frame clones and leaves some out. The table has 250,000 to 300,000 clones, around 87% seen once. The sample taken for sequencing was peripheral blood. These receptors all stem from a young man with active or convalescent COVID-19.

CDR3 amino acids: CAWSVGTTTDTQYF. The DNA for the CDR3 is TGTGCCTGGAGTGTAGGCACTACCACAGATACGCAGTATTTT. The chain has TRBV30 and TRBJ2-3, with D uncertain. The V end was cut by 0 bases, the J end by 2 bases, with 9 bases between. CDR3 length: 14 amino acids. CDR1 GTSNPN and CDR2 SVGIG come from the germline V gene (reference sequence).

The chain uses TRBV13 and TRBJ1-1; TRBD1 agrees at 7 bases. V shed 2 bases and J 10 bases; nucleotides not matched to a gene: 10. Germline V gene data show CDR1 as PRHDT and CDR2 as FYEKMQ (reference sequence). The CDR3 consists of 14 residues. The CDR3 DNA follows: TGTGCCAGCAGCTTAAGTGACAGGGCCTCTGGAGCTTTCTTT. It is translated as CASSLSDRASGAFF.

The chain links TRBV4-1 to TRBJ1-4; D is ambiguous. The CDR3 totals 15 residues. V was clipped by 3 bases and J by 3 bases, with 11 bases between them. CDR1 MGHRA and CDR2 YSYEKL come from the germline V gene. CDR3 coding DNA: TGCGCCAGCAGCCAGGTGGCAGATCCTAATGAAAAACTGTTTTTT. Translated: CASSQVADPNEKLFF.

The chain uses TRBV7-7 and TRBJ2-1, with TRBD1 identical over 7 bases. In germline, CDR1 is SSHAT, CDR2 FNYEAQ (reference sequence). Trimming took 4 bases from V and 9 from J; bases not matched to a gene: 0. CDR3 length equals 11 residues. The CDR3: CASSSGGEQFF. CDR3 DNA: TGTGCCAGCAGCTCAGGGGGTGAGCAGTTCTTC.

The chain has TRBV7-2 and TRBJ1-4; D gene ambiguous. Germline lookup yields CDR1 SGHTA and CDR2 FQGNSA. V shed 0 bases and J shed 8 bases, with 13 bases lying between them. This CDR3 is built from 15 residues. The CDR3 bases are TGTGCCAGCAGCTTAGCGCTCCGGGTTGGAGAAAAACTGTTTTTT. Residues: CASSLALRVGEKLFF. Full variable domain (outside the CDR3, taken from reference TRBV7-2 and TRBJ1-4): GAGVSQSPSNKVTEKGKDVELRCDPISGHTALYWYRQSLGQGLEFLIYFQGNSAPDKSGLPSDRFSAERTGGSVSTLTIQRTQQEDSAVYLCASSLALRVGEKLFFGSGTQLSVL.